This entry lists 30 T cell receptor beta chains sequenced from one sample in a study of beta chain features in type 1 diabetes (dated by TCRdb to between 2018 and 2020). Library construction relied on the immunoSEQ multiplex PCR assay. All of the isolated RNA was reverse transcribed with the High Capacity cDNA Reverse Transcription Kit, so expressed TCRB transcripts were sequenced. This is the immuneACCESS table as TCRdb keeps it, with only in-frame sequences that have V and J called. A part of the clones is gone; compared with another copy, unresolved V genes explain less than half, and the rest is unexplained. This sample gives 900,000 or so clones in total; roughly 15% of them show up just once. The biggest ten clones account for 0.02% to 0.025% of the sample. Sequencing was done on a sample of naive CD4+ T cells from blood. The sample's cell subset or site label, decoded: true naive CD4+ T cells. These TCRs come from a woman aged 18-35 years in good health.

V gene TRBV18 combines with J gene TRBJ2-7; tentatively, D is TRBD1 (5 bases). The CDR3 is 17 residues long. Germline-derived CDR1 and CDR2 are KGHSH and LQKENI. V was clipped by 4 bases and J by 0 bases, with 19 bases between them. CDR3 coding DNA: TGTGCCAGCTCACTCCTCCTGGGTAGGGGCATCTCCTACGAGCAGTACTTC. Translated: CASSLLLGRGISYEQYF.

Turning to this clone: Mismatch with germline at one junction end may stem from a read error. CDR3 nucleotide sequence: TGTGCCAGCAGCTTCCGGAGGAACAATGAGCAGCTCTTC. It yields the protein CASSFRRNNEQLF. The V and J genes are TRBV7-9 and TRBJ2-1; possibly TRBD2 for D (5 bases). CDR3 length equals 13 residues. Germline V gene data show CDR1 as SEHNR and CDR2 as FQNEAQ (reference sequence).

In this sample, this clone turned up a few times. The chain carries TRBV5-1 and TRBJ1-2, with TRBD1 as a possible D gene (5 bases). The V gene's germline CDR1 is SGHRS and CDR2 YFSETQ. Deletions cut 0 bases from V and 4 bases from J, with 13 bases between. The CDR3 covers 15 residues. The CDR3 DNA follows: TGCGCCAGCAGCTTGGAGGCAGGGAAATCCTATGGCTACACCTTC. Encoded protein: CASSLEAGKSYGYTF.

This clone appeared a few times. The chain employs TRBV4-2 and TRBJ1-2; D gene unclear. V lost 3 bases to trimming and J lost 8 bases, with 13 bases between them. Per germline, CDR1 LGHNA and CDR2 YNFKEQ. The CDR3 is made up of 13 amino acids. CDR3 DNA: TGTGCCAGCAGCCAGGGAGGAGGATGGGGCTACACCTTC. It encodes CASSQGGGWGYTF.

This clone turned up a few times. The rearrangement joins TRBV4-3 to TRBJ2-1; 8 nucleotides align to TRBD2. The CDR3 has 18 residues. Germline CDR1 and CDR2: LGHNA and YSLEER. J gave up 9 bases and V 0 bases, and 16 bases lay outside the gene matches. CDR3 DNA sequence: TGCGCCAGCAGCCAAGAGCCTAGCGGGTGGAGCGCCCCTGCTGAGCAGTTCTTC. Translated: CASSQEPSGWSAPAEQFF.

This clone has more than one count but fewer than ten. The rearrangement uses TRBV5-6 and TRBJ2-7; tentatively, D is TRBD2 (5 bases). The CDR3 spans 11 residues. V shed 4 bases and J shed 7 bases, with 9 bases lying between them. Germline CDR1 and CDR2: SGHDT and YYEEEE. The CDR3 DNA reads TGTGCCAGCAGCGTTACTAGGGAGCAGTACTTC. Protein product: CASSVTREQYF.

The chain links TRBV5-1 to TRBJ2-7, with 14 bases fitting TRBD2. CDR3 length equals 14 residues. Germline loops: CDR1 SGHRS, CDR2 YFSETQ. V dropped 0 bases and J dropped 8; count of bases not matched to a gene: 1. As DNA, the CDR3 is TGCGCCAGCAGCTTGGGACTAGCGGGAGGGAAGCAGTACTTC. Translation gives CASSLGLAGGKQYF.

The chain joins TRBV7-8 to TRBJ2-7; D is unclear. The CDR3 has 15 amino acids. V lost 5 bases and J lost 1, with 15 bases in between. The V gene's germline CDR1 is SGHVS and CDR2 FQNEAQ. The CDR3 region is CASSTRRTDSYEQYF. The CDR3 nucleotides are TGTGCCAGCAGCACCCGACGCACTGATTCCTACGAGCAGTACTTC.

This clone was counted a few times. The chain joins TRBV7-2 to TRBJ2-3; D is uncertain. V was clipped by 5 bases and J by 1 base, with 16 bases between them. The CDR3 runs to 16 residues. Looked up from germline, CDR1 is SGHTA and CDR2 is FQGNSA. CDR3 coding DNA: TGTGCCAGCAGCCGAGTGGTGGGTGGGGGCACAGATACGCAGTATTTT. Translated, it gives CASSRVVGGGTDTQYF.

V is TRBV7-8 and J is TRBJ1-5; a possible D gene is TRBD1 (5 bases). V shed 5 bases and J shed 2 bases, with 16 bases lying between them. The CDR3 runs 16 residues. In germline, CDR1 is SGHVS, CDR2 FQNEAQ. The CDR3 spells CASSLERGRGNQPQHF. The DNA for the CDR3 is TGTGCCAGCAGCCTAGAGAGGGGAAGGGGCAATCAGCCCCAGCATTTT.

This clone showed up just a few times. This chain links TRBV27 with TRBJ2-2, with 9 bases aligning to TRBD1. The germline V gene encodes CDR1 MNHEY and CDR2 SMNVEV (reference sequence). The CDR3 sequence is 17 residues long. Trimming cost V 6 bases and J 4 bases; bases outside gene matches: 12. CDR3 in amino acids: CASRIVGQGGSTGELFF. The CDR3 region has the DNA TGTGCCAGCAGAATAGTGGGACAGGGAGGGAGCACCGGGGAGCTGTTTTTT.

The chain has TRBV20-1 and TRBJ2-1, with 8 bases matching TRBD1. J lost 10 bases, V lost 5 bases, and 4 bases had no gene match. This CDR3 spans 11 amino acids. Germline values: CDR1 DFQATT, CDR2 SNEGSKA (reference sequence). This chain's CDR3 is CSASRGREQFF. Written as DNA, the CDR3 is TGCAGTGCTTCCAGGGGGCGGGAGCAGTTCTTC.

This chain joins TRBV4-2 and TRBJ2-1; possibly TRBD2 for D (5 bases). V shed 4 bases and J shed 0 bases, with 13 bases lying between them. Germline CDR1 reads LGHNA; CDR2 reads YNFKEQ. This CDR3 region has 16 residues. The CDR3 sequence: CASSPSGVSSYNEQFF. DNA for the CDR3: TGTGCCAGCAGCCCGAGCGGAGTAAGCTCCTACAATGAGCAGTTCTTC.

The V gene is TRBV7-2, the J gene TRBJ2-2; no reliable D call. The germline gives CDR1 SGHTA, CDR2 FQGNSA. This CDR3 is built from 13 residues. Trimming shortened V by 3 bases and J by 5 bases, and 7 bases separated the two germline ends. The CDR3 is CASSFLSTGELFF. The CDR3, as DNA: TGTGCCAGCAGCTTTTTGTCAACCGGGGAGCTGTTTTTT.

The rearrangement joins TRBV2 to TRBJ2-7; TRBD1 is a possible D gene (6 bases). The CDR3 covers 14 residues. Germline V gene data show CDR1 as SNHLY and CDR2 as FYNNEI. Trimming left V 6 bases short and J 3 bases short, with 15 bases between. The CDR3 DNA sequence: TGTGCCAGCAGGAGGACAGAATCTCTCTACGAGCAGTACTTC. This gives the protein CASRRTESLYEQYF.

V is TRBV7-3 and J is TRBJ2-5; 11 nucleotides align to TRBD2. This CDR3 is 16 amino acids long. The trim removed 4 bases at V and 4 bases at J, leaving 8 bases unmatched. The germline V gene encodes CDR1 SGHTA and CDR2 FQGTGA. The CDR3 region is CASSSFLAGGGETQYF. The CDR3 nucleotides are TGTGCCAGCAGCTCCTTCCTAGCGGGAGGTGGAGAGACCCAGTACTTC.

This rearrangement joins TRBV6-5 to TRBJ2-3; D not certain. CDR3 length: 14 amino acids. The V end lost 4 bases, the J end lost 4 bases, and 12 bases lay between the germline ends. The germline V gene encodes CDR1 MNHEY and CDR2 SVGAGI. The CDR3 DNA sequence: TGTGCCAGCAGTTCCATAAGCTGGGCAGATACGCAGTATTTT. Its translation is CASSSISWADTQYF.

This clone was counted at least ten times. The chain combines TRBV10-3 with TRBJ2-6; D is perhaps TRBD1 (6 bases). The CDR3 contains 13 residues. V shed 10 bases and J shed 1 base, with 8 bases lying between them. Looked up from germline, CDR1 is ENHRY and CDR2 is SYGVKD. The CDR3 region is CATGQSGANVLTF. The CDR3 DNA sequence: TGTGCCACCGGACAGTCTGGGGCCAACGTCCTGACTTTC.

This chain joins TRBV7-2 and TRBJ2-7, with 10 positions matching TRBD2. The CDR3 consists of 16 residues. The V gene's germline CDR1 is SGHTA and CDR2 FQGNSA. J lost 0 bases, V lost 1 base, and 3 bases had no gene match. This chain's CDR3 is CASSLGSGGSSYEQYF. DNA of the CDR3: TGTGCCAGCAGCTTAGGTAGCGGGGGGAGCTCCTACGAGCAGTACTTC.

This clone occurred a few times. V usage is TRBV11-2 and J usage is TRBJ1-1, with D uncertain. This CDR3 is built from 11 residues. The ends were cut back, 7 bases at V and 1 base at J, with 4 bases in the middle. The germline CDR1 and CDR2 sequences are SGHAT and FQNNGV. CDR3 in DNA: TGTGCCAGCAACCAGAACACTGAAGCTTTCTTT. Protein product: CASNQNTEAFF.

This clone was seen a handful of times. This rearrangement joins TRBV5-5 to TRBJ1-4; the D is unclear. This CDR3 is built from 15 residues. The V end lost 4 bases, the J end lost 0 bases, and 10 bases lay between the germline ends. Germline CDR1 and CDR2: SGHKS and YYEKEE (reference sequence). CDR3 residues: CASSLPDATNEKLFF. The CDR3 DNA sequence: TGTGCCAGCAGCCTTCCAGATGCAACTAATGAAAAACTGTTTTTT.

This clone has only a few counts. This chain links TRBV19 with TRBJ1-5, with D possibly matching TRBD1 (5 bases). The CDR3 has 15 residues. CDR1 is LNHDA and CDR2 is SQIVND in the germline V gene (reference sequence). Between the trimmed V and J ends, which lost 3 bases and 6 bases, there was a span of 15 bases. The CDR3 loop is CASSILPGRTQPQHF. Written as DNA, the CDR3 is TGTGCCAGTAGTATTCTACCGGGGCGTACTCAGCCCCAGCATTTT.

This sequence joins TRBV18 and TRBJ2-2; TRBD1 matches at 7 bases. Germline V lookup: CDR1 KGHSH, CDR2 LQKENI. With 2 bases clipped from V and 6 bases from J, the junction kept 12 bases outside the gene matches. The CDR3 has 17 residues. The CDR3 is CASSPSRRQGIAGELFF. The CDR3 nucleotides are TGTGCCAGCTCACCATCACGTCGACAGGGTATAGCCGGGGAGCTGTTTTTT.

Only a few counts were recorded for this clone. The rearrangement links TRBV5-1 to TRBJ2-7, with D tentatively TRBD2 (5 bases). Germline V gives CDR1 SGHRS, CDR2 YFSETQ. V shed 3 bases and J shed 2 bases, with 12 bases lying between them. The CDR3 covers 14 residues. CDR3 sequence reads: CASSSDFFPYEQYF. In DNA form, the CDR3 reads TGCGCCAGCAGCTCGGACTTCTTTCCCTACGAGCAGTACTTC.

This clone was detected a few times. This rearrangement joins TRBV7-2 to TRBJ2-3, with a weak D call TRBD2 (5 bases). Trimming pared 1 base from V and 4 bases from J, leaving 12 bases between. Germline loops: CDR1 SGHTA, CDR2 FQGNSA. CDR3 length equals 15 residues. The CDR3 nucleotides are TGTGCCAGCAGCTTAGGAGGGCTCGCCCCAGATACGCAGTATTTT. Translating gives CASSLGGLAPDTQYF.

This chain links TRBV9 with TRBJ2-3, with D tentatively TRBD1 or TRBD2 (6 bases each). V was cut by 0 bases and J by 8 bases, with 19 bases left in between. CDR1 is SGDLS, CDR2 YYNGEE, per germline. The CDR3 extends over 16 amino acids. The DNA for the CDR3 is TGTGCCAGCAGCGTAGGTCGCGCGGGACAAATTGCTACGCAGTATTTT. It codes for CASSVGRAGQIATQYF.

This clone was seen more than once but under ten times. The same CDR3 can be traced to other DNA sequences in this sample. This chain uses TRBV7-2 with TRBJ2-5; no clear D gene. Germline V gene sequence: CDR1 SGHTA, CDR2 FQGNSA. The CDR3 runs to 11 residues. V was pared by 6 bases and J by 3 bases, with 5 bases between. In DNA, the CDR3 is TGTGCCAGCAGTCTTAAAGAGACCCAGTACTTC. Translating it yields CASSLKETQYF. The entire variable domain, with the rest obtained from reference TRBV7-2 and TRBJ2-5, is as follows: GAGVSQSPSNKVTEKGKDVELRCDPISGHTALYWYRQSLGQGLEFLIYFQGNSAPDKSGLPSDRFSAERTGGSVSTLTIQRTQQEDSAVYLCASSLKETQYFGPGTRLLVL.

In this sample, this clone turned up once. CDR3 amino acids: CASRSLAGDGETQYF. DNA for the CDR3: TGTGCCAGCAGATCCCTAGCGGGAGACGGAGAGACCCAGTACTTC. This chain links TRBV6-6 with TRBJ2-5, with 10 positions matching TRBD2. V shed 6 bases and J 4 bases; nucleotides not matched to a gene: 8. The germline gives CDR1 MNHNY, CDR2 SVGAGI (reference sequence). The CDR3 spans 15 residues.

This clone showed up just a few times. This chain joins TRBV5-1 and TRBJ2-5; 10 bases agree with TRBD1. V lost 2 bases, J lost 5 bases, and 6 bases stayed unmatched. The CDR3 is made up of 15 amino acids. Germline CDR1 is SGHRS and CDR2 is YFSETQ. CDR3 amino acids: CASSFTGTGVETQYF. CDR3 sequence (DNA): TGCGCCAGCAGCTTCACCGGGACAGGGGTTGAGACCCAGTACTTC.

For the CDR3, the DNA is TGTGCCGCAACGTCGAACTACGAGCAGTACTTC. It codes for CAATSNYEQYF. The chain couples TRBV10-3 to TRBJ2-7; D unclear. Between the trimmed V and J ends, which lost 11 bases and 3 bases, there was a span of 11 bases. The CDR3 length is 11 residues. Germline CDR1 and CDR2: ENHRY and SYGVKD.